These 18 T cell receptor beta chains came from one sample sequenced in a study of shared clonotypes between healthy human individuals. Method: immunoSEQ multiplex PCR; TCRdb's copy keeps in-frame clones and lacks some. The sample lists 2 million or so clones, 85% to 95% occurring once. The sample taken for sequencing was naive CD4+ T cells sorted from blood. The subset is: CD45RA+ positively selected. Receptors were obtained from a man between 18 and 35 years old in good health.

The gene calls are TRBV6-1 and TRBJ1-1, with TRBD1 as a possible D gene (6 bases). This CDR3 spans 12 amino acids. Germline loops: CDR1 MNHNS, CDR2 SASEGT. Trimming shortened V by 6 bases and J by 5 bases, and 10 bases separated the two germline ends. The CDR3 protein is CASRSGVTEAFF. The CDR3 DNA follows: TGTGCCAGCAGGTCAGGGGTGACTGAAGCTTTCTTT.

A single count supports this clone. The CDR3 region is CASSASVFYEQYF. The DNA of the CDR3 is TGTGCCAGTAGTGCTTCCGTCTTCTACGAGCAGTACTTC. The chain links TRBV19 to TRBJ2-7; D is undetermined. Germline lookup yields CDR1 LNHDA and CDR2 SQIVND (reference sequence). Trimming shortened V by 5 bases and J by 3 bases, and 11 bases separated the two germline ends. CDR3 length equals 13 residues.

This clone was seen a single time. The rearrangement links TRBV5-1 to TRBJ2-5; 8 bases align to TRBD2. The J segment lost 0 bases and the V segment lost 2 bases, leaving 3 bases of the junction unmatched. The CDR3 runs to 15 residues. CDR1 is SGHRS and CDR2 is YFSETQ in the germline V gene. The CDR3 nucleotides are TGCGCCAGCAGCTTAGGCGGGGGGTACCAAGAGACCCAGTACTTC. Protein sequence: CASSLGGGYQETQYF.

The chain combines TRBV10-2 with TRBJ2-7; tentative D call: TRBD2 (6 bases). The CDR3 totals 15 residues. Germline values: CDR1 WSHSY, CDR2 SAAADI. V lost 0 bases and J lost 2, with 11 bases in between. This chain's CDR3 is CASSESLATTYEQYF. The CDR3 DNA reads TGCGCCAGCAGTGAGTCCCTAGCGACAACCTACGAGCAGTACTTC.

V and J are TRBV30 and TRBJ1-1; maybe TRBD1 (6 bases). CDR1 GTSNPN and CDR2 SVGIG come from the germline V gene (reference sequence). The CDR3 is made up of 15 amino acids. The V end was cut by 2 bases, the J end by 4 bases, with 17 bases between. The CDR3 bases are TGTGCCTGGAGTCTGAGGGGGGGCTGGCGCACTGAAGCTTTCTTT. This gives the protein CAWSLRGGWRTEAFF. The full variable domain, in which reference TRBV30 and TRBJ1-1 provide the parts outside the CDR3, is SQTIHQWPATLVQPVGSPLSLECTVEGTSNPNLYWYRQAAGRGLQLLFYSVGIGQISSEVPQNLSASRPQDRQFILSSKKLLLSDSGFYLCAWSLRGGWRTEAFFGQGTRLTVV.

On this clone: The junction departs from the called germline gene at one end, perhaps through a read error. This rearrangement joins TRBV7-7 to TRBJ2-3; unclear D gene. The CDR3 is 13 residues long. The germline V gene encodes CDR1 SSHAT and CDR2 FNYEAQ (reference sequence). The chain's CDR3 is CASSEGSTDTQYF. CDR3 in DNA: TGTGCTAGCAGCGAAGGGAGCACAGATACGCAGTATTTT.

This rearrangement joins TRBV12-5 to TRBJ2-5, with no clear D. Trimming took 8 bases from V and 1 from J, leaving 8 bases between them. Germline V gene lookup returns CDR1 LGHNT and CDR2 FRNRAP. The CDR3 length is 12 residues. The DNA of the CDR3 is TGTGCTAGTCCGGAGAGCCAAGAGACCCAGTACTTC. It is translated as CASPESQETQYF.

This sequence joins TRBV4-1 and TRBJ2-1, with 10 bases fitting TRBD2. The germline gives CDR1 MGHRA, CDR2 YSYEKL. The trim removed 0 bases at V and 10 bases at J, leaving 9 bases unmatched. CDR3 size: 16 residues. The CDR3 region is CASSQDLSSGSWEQFF. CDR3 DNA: TGCGCCAGCAGCCAAGATCTGTCTAGCGGGAGCTGGGAGCAGTTCTTC.

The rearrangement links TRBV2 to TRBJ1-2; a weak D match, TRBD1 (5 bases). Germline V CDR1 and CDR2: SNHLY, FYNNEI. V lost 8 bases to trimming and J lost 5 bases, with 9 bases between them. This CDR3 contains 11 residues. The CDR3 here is CASSGLYGYTF. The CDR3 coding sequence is TGTGCCAGCTCGGGGCTGTATGGCTACACCTTC.

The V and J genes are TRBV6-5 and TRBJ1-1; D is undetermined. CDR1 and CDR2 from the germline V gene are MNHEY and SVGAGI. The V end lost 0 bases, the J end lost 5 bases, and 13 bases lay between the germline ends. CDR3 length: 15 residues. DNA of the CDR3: TGTGCCAGCAGTTACTCGAGTGGAATAAGGACTGAAGCTTTCTTT. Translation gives CASSYSSGIRTEAFF.

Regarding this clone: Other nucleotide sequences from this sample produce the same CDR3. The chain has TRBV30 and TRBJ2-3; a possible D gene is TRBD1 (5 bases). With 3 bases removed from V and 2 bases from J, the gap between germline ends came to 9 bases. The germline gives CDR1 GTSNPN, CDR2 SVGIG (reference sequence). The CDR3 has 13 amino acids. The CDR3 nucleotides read TGTGCCTGGAGCCCAGGGATCACAGATACGCAGTATTTT. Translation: CAWSPGITDTQYF.

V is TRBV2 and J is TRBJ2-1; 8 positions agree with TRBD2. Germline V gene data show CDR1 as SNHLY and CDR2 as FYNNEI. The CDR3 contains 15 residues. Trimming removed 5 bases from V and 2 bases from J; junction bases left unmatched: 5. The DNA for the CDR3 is TGTGCCAGCAGTACTAGCGGCGAAGCCTACAATGAGCAGTTCTTC. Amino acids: CASSTSGEAYNEQFF.

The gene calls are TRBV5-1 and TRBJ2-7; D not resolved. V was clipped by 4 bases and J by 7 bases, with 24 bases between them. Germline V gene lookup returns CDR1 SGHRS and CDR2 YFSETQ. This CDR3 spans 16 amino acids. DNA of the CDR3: TGCGCCAGCAGCGGTCACAGTAGTCCCACCTTAGGGGAGCAGTACTTC. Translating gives CASSGHSSPTLGEQYF.

CDR3 loop: CASSSSRGPWNSPLHF. CDR3 DNA: TGTGCCAGCAGCTCCTCGAGGGGGCCTTGGAATTCACCCCTCCACTTT. The J gene is TRBJ1-6, the V gene TRBV7-9; 7 positions match TRBD1. Trimming removed 4 bases from V and 7 bases from J; junction bases left unmatched: 10. The germline CDR1 and CDR2 sequences are SEHNR and FQNEAQ (reference sequence). This CDR3 is built from 16 residues.

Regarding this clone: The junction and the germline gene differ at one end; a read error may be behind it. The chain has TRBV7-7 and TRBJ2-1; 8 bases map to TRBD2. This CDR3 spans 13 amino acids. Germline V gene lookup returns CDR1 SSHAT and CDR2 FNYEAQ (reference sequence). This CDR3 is CASSLAGLNEQFF. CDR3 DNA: TGTGCTAGCAGCTTAGCGGGGCTCAATGAGCAGTTCTTC.

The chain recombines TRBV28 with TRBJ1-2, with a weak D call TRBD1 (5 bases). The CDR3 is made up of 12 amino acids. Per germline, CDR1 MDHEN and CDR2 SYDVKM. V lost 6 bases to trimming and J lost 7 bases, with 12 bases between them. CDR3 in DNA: TGTGCCAGCAGAAGACAGACGGGTGGCTACACCTTC. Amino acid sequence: CASRRQTGGYTF.

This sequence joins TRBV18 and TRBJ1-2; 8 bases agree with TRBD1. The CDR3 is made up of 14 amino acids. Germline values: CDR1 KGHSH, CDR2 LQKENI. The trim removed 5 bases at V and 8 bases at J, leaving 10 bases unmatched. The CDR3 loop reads CASSSKQGAGGYTF. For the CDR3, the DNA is TGTGCCAGCTCATCGAAGCAGGGGGCCGGAGGCTACACCTTC.

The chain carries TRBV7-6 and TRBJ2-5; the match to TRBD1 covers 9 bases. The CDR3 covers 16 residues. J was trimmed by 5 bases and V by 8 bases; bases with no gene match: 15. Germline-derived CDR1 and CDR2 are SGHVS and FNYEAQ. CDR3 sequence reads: CASSRAWTGDGETQYF. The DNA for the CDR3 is TGTGCCAGCTCAAGAGCGTGGACAGGGGATGGGGAGACCCAGTACTTC.